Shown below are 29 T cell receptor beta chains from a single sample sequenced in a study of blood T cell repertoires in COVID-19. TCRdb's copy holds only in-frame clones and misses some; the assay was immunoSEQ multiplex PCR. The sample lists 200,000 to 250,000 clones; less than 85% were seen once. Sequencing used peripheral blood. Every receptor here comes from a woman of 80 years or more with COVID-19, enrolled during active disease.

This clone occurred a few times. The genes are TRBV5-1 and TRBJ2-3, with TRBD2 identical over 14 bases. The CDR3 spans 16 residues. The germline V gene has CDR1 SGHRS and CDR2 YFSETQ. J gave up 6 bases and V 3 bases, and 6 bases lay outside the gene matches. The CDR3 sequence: CASSYSGLAGGDTQYF. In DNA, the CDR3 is TGCGCCAGCAGCTACTCCGGACTAGCGGGGGGTGATACGCAGTATTTT.

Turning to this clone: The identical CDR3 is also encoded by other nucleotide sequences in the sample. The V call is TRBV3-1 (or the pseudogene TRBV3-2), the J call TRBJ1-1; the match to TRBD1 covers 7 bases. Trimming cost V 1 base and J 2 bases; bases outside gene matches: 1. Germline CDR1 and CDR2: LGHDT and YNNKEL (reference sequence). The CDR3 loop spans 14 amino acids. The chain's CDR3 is CASSQGTGNTEAFF. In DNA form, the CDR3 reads TGTGCCAGCAGCCAAGGGACAGGTAACACTGAAGCTTTCTTT.

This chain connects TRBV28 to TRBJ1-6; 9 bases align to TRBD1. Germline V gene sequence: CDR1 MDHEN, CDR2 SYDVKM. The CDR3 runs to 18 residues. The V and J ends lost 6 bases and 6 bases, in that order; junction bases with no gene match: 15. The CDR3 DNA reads TGTGCCAGCAGCCCCCCCGGGACAGGGTTAAGGAGTAATTCACCCCTCCACTTT. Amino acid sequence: CASSPPGTGLRSNSPLHF.

In nucleotides, the CDR3 is TGCAGCGCCTCCCCGGGACTCCTTACAGATACGCAGTATTTT. This translates into CSASPGLLTDTQYF. This rearrangement joins TRBV29-1 to TRBJ2-3; tentative D call: TRBD2 (6 bases). Trimming stripped 7 bases from V and 3 bases from J, with 17 bases between. The CDR3 length is 14 residues. The germline V gene has CDR1 SQVTM and CDR2 ANQGSEA.

The CDR3 region has the DNA TGTGCCAGCTCACCTTCTCTGGCCGCGGGCACAGATACGCAGTATTTT. Its protein product is CASSPSLAAGTDTQYF. The rearrangement links TRBV18 to TRBJ2-3; D is unclear. The V gene's germline CDR1 is KGHSH and CDR2 LQKENI. V dropped 3 bases and J dropped 1 base, with 14 bases sitting between them. The CDR3 consists of 16 residues.

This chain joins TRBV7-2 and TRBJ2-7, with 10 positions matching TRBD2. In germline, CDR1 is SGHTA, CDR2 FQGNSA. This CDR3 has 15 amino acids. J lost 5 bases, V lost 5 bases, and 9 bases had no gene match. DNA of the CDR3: TGTGCCAGCAGCCGCCAAGCGGGAGGGTACGACGAGCAGTACTTC. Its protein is CASSRQAGGYDEQYF. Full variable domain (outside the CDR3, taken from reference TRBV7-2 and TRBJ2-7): GAGVSQSPSNKVTEKGKDVELRCDPISGHTALYWYRQSLGQGLEFLIYFQGNSAPDKSGLPSDRFSAERTGGSVSTLTIQRTQQEDSAVYLCASSRQAGGYDEQYFGPGTRLTVT.

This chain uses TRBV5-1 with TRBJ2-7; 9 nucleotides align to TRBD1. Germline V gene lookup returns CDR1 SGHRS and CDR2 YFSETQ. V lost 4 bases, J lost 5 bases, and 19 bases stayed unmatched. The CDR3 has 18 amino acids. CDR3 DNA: TGCGCCAGCAGCCCCACCCTAATTTCCGGGACAGGGAGGAACGAGCAGTACTTC. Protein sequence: CASSPTLISGTGRNEQYF. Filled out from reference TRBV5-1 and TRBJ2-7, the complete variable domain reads KAGVTQTPRYLIKTRGQQVTLSCSPISGHRSVSWYQQTPGQGLQFLFEYFSETQRNKGNFPGRFSGRQFSNSRSEMNVSTLELGDSALYLCASSPTLISGTGRNEQYFGPGTRLTVT.

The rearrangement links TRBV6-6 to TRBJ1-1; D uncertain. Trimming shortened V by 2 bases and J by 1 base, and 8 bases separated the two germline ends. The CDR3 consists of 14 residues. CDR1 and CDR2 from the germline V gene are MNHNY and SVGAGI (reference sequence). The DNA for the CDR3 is TGTGCCAGCAGTTACGAAGCCCGGAACACTGAAGCTTTCTTT. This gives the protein CASSYEARNTEAFF.

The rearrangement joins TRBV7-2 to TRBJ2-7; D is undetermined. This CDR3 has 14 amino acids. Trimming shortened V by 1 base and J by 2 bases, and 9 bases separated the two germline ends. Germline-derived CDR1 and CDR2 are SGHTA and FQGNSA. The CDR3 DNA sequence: TGTGCCAGCAGCTTAGATGCTGGAGCCTACGAGCAGTACTTC. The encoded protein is CASSLDAGAYEQYF.

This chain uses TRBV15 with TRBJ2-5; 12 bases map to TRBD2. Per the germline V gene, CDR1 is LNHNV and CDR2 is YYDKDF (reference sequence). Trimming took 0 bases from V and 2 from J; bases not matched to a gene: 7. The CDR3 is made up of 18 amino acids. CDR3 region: CATSRDRGLAGTQETQYF. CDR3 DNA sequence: TGTGCCACCAGCAGAGATCGCGGACTAGCGGGGACTCAAGAGACCCAGTACTTC. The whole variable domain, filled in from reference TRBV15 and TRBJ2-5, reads DAMVIQNPRYQVTQFGKPVTLSCSQTLNHNVMYWYQQKSSQAPKLLFHYYDKDFNNEADTPDNFQSRRPNTSFCFLDIRSPGLGDTAMYLCATSRDRGLAGTQETQYFGPGTRLLVL.

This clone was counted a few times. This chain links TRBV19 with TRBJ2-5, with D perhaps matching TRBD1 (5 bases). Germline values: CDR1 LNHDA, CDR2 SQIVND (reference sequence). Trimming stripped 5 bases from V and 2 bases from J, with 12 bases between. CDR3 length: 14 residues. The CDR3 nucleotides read TGTGCCAGTAGTCCGCGGACACGACAAGAGACCCAGTACTTC. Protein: CASSPRTRQETQYF.

The CDR3 nucleotides are TGCGCCAGCACCACAGGGGGCAACTCCTATAATTCACCCCTCCACTTT. Protein sequence: CASTTGGNSYNSPLHF. The rearrangement links TRBV5-1 to TRBJ1-6, with TRBD1 identical over 9 bases. CDR1 and CDR2 from the germline V gene are SGHRS and YFSETQ. V shed 6 bases and J 0 bases; nucleotides not matched to a gene: 4. The CDR3 covers 16 residues.

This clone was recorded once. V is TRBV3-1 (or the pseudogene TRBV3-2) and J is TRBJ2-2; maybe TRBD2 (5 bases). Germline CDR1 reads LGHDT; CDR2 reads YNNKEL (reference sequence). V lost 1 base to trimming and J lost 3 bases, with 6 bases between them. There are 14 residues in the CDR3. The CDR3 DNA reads TGTGCCAGCAGCCAAGGCGGGCACACCGGGGAGCTGTTTTTT. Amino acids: CASSQGGHTGELFF.

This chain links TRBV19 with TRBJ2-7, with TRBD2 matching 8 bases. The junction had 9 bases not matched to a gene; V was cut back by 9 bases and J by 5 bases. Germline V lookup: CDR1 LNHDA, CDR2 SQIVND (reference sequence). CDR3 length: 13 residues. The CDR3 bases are TGTGCCAGCGCCGGGACTAGTCGTAACGAGCAGTACTTC. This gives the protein CASAGTSRNEQYF.

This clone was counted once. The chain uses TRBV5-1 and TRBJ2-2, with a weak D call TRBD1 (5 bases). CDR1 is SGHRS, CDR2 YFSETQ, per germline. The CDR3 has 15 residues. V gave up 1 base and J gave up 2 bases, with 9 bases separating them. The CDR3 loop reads CASSLRTLNTGELFF. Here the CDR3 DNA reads TGCGCCAGCAGCTTGAGGACATTAAACACCGGGGAGCTGTTTTTT.

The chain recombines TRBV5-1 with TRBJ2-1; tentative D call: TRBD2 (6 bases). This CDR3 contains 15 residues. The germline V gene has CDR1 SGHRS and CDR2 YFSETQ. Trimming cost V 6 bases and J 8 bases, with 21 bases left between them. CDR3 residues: CASTSEGRWSDEQFF. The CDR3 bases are TGCGCCAGCACCTCGGAGGGACGGTGGTCGGATGAGCAGTTCTTC.

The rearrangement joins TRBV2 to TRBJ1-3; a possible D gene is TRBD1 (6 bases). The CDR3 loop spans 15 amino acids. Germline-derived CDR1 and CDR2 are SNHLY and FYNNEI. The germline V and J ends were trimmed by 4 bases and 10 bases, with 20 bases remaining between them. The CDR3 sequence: CASSGSRGRMSTIYF. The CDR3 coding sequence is TGTGCCAGCAGTGGGTCCAGGGGACGTATGAGTACCATATATTTT. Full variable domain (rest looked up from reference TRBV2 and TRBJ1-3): EPEVTQTPSHQVTQMGQEVILRCVPISNHLYFYWYRQILGQKVEFLVSFYNNEISEKSEIFDDQFSVERPDGSNFTLKIRSTKLEDSAMYFCASSGSRGRMSTIYFGEGSWLTVV.

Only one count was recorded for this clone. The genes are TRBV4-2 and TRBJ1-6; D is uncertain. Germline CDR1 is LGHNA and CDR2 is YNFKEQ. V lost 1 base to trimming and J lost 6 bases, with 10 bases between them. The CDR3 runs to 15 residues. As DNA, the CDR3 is TGTGCCAGCAGCCAAGTGTGGCAGGCTAATTCACCCCTCCACTTT. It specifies CASSQVWQANSPLHF.

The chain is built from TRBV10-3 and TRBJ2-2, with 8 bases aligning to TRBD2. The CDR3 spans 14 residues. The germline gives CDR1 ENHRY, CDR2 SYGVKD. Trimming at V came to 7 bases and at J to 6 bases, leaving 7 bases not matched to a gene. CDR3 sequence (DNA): TGTGCCATCACCCCACTAGCGGAGGCCGGGGAGCTGTTTTTT. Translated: CAITPLAEAGELFF.

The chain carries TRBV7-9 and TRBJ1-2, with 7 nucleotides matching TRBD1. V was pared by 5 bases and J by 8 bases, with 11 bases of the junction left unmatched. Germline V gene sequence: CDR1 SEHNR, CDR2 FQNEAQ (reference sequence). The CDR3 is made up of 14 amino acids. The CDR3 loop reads CASSRGQETSGYTF. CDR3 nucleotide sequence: TGTGCCAGCAGCCGCGGACAGGAGACCTCAGGCTACACCTTC.

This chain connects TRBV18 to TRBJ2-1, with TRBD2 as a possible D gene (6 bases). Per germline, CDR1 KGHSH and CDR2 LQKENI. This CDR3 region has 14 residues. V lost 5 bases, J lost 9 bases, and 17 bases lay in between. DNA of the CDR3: TGTGCCAGCTCAACTACTCCTAGGGGAGGTGAGCAGTTCTTC. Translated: CASSTTPRGGEQFF.

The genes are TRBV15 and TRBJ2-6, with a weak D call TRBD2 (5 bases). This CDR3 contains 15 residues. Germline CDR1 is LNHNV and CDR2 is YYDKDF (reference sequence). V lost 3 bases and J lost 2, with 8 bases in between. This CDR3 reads CATSSLAPGANVLTF. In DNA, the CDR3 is TGTGCCACCAGCAGCCTAGCCCCTGGGGCCAACGTCCTGACTTTC.

The CDR3 protein is CASSLTGSRFNYGYTF. As DNA, the CDR3 is TGTGCCAGCAGCTTGACAGGGTCTCGGTTTAACTATGGCTACACCTTC. This chain connects TRBV5-4 to TRBJ1-2, with D perhaps matching TRBD1 (6 bases). The germline V and J ends were trimmed by 1 base and 1 base, with 14 bases remaining between them. The CDR3 is made up of 16 amino acids. Germline-derived CDR1 and CDR2 are SGHNT and YYREEE (reference sequence).

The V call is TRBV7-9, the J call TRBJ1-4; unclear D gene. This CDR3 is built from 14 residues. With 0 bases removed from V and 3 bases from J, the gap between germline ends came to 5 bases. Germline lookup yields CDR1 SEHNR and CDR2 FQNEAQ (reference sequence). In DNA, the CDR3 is TGTGCCAGCAGCTTAGCGTATGCTAATGAAAAACTGTTTTTT. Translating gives CASSLAYANEKLFF.

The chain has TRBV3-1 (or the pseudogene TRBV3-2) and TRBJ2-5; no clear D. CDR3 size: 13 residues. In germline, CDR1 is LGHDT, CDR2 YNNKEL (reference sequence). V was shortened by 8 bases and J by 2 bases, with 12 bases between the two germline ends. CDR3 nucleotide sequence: TGTGCCAGCTGGGCCCCAAATCAAGAGACCCAGTACTTC. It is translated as CASWAPNQETQYF.

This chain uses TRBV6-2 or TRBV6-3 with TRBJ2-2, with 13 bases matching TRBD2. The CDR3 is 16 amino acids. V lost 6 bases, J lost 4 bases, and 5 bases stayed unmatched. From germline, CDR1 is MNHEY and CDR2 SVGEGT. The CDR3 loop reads CASSRTSGSSTGELFF. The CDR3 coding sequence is TGTGCCAGCAGCCGGACTAGCGGGAGTTCCACCGGGGAGCTGTTTTTT.

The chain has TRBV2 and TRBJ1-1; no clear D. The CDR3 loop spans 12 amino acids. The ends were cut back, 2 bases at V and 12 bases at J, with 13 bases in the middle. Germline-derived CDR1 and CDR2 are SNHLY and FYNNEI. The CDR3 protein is CASSENWRFPFF. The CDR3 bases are TGTGCCAGCAGTGAAAATTGGCGGTTTCCTTTCTTT.

CDR3 loop: CASSYSSGGIGNTIYF. Written as DNA, the CDR3 is TGTGCCAGCAGTTACTCCAGCGGGGGGATCGGAAACACCATATATTTT. The V gene is TRBV6-5, the J gene TRBJ1-3, with TRBD1 as a possible D gene (5 bases). Germline CDR1 and CDR2: MNHEY and SVGAGI. The CDR3 contains 16 residues. Trimming stripped 0 bases from V and 4 bases from J, with 13 bases between.

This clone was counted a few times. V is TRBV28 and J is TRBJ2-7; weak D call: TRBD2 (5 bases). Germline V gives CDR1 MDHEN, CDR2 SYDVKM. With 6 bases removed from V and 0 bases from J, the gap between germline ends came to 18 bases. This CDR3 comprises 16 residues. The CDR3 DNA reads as TGTGCCAGCAGATCCGCCGCGGCGCGGGCCTCCTACGAGCAGTACTTC. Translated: CASRSAAARASYEQYF.